This T cell receptor (beta chain) was found in a study of control samples from healthy donors and cancer patients. CDR3 size: 17 residues. The germline CDR1 and CDR2 sequences are SGHRS and YFSETQ. V shed 3 bases and J shed 0 bases, with 13 bases lying between them. Generated by immunoSEQ multiplex PCR, the TCRdb table keeps only in-frame clones and is missing some. The sample shows around 130,000 clones, around 92% of them seen only once. The TCR originated in a man aged 45 to 65 in good health. The genes are TRBV5-1 and TRBJ1-6; D remains ambiguous. The sample taken for sequencing was blood. The CDR3 DNA is TGCGCCAGCAGCTCTTGGCCCGGCGGCTCCTATAATTCACCCCTCCACTTT. It specifies CASSSWPGGSYNSPLHF.